The source of this TCR beta chain is a study of blood T cells in healthy people across ages. General study points: A strong correlation between TCR beta diversity and naive T cell percentage was seen.

A J-beta primer mix and a sample-barcoded 5' primer were used in a second PCR of roughly 7 to 12 cycles. TCRdb itself ran the 5' RACE reads through MiXCR, one entry per CDR3 protein. This table holds about 1.4 million distinct CDR3 sequences, around 55% found once. Remarks on this clonotype: Its antigen remains unidentified.

Trimming shortened V by 8 bases and J by 7 bases, and 6 bases separated the two germline ends. Germline-derived CDR1 and CDR2 are MNHEY and SVGAGI. The CDR3 runs to 10 residues. Input material: blood. This TCR was recovered from a man aged 18-30 years in good health. The rearrangement links TRBV6-5 to TRBJ1-5, with D unclear. CDR3 bases: TGTGCCAGCGGATACCAGCCCCAGCATTTT. Translating gives CASGYQPQHF.